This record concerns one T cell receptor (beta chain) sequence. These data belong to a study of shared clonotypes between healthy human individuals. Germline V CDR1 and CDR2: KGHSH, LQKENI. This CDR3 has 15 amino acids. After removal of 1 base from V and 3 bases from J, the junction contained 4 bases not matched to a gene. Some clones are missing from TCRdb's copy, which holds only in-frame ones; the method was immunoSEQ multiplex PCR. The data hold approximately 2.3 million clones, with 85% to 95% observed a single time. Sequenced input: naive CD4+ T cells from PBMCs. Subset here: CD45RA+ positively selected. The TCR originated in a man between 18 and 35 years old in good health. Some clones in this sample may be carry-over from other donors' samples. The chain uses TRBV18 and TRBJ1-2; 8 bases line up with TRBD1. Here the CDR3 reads CASSPLQGADYGYTF. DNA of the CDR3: TGTGCCAGCTCACCACTGCAGGGGGCCGACTATGGCTACACCTTC.